The clone carrying this T cell receptor beta chain has only one observation. Its target is unknown. V dropped 10 bases and J dropped 4 bases, with 20 bases sitting between them. The germline gives CDR1 LNHDA, CDR2 SQIVND (reference sequence). This CDR3 has 15 residues. The record originates from a study of T cell responses to AZD1222 COVID-19 vaccine. Study results and caveats: Vaccination with two AZD1222 doses was followed by a rise in Spike-specific TCR breadth and depth. Spike was spanned by vaccine-associated CD4 TCRs, which were dominant at 160-218 and 743-854.

The repertoire was sequenced with immunoSEQ multiplex PCR; TCRdb's copy has only in-frame clones and lacks some. The sample holds around 120,000 clones, around 89% seen once. The V and J genes are TRBV19 and TRBJ2-1; D perhaps matches TRBD2 (7 bases). The material was peripheral blood, obtained on day 0 of AZD1222 vaccination. The origin of this receptor is an adult in good health. The CDR3 region has the DNA TGTGCCACCGTTAACGGGGGGCCATCTTACAATGAGCAGTTCTTC. This codes for CATVNGGPSYNEQFF.